The 21 T cell receptor beta chains listed next were all sequenced from one sample in a study of CD8+CD57+ T cells in acquired aplastic anemia. Profiling of TCR beta VDJ combinations and CDR3 sequences used genomic DNA as template. TCRdb used MiXCR to reprocess the reads, holding one entry per CDR3 protein. This table holds 55,000 to 80,000 distinct CDR3 sequences, 45% to 60% found once. The sequencing input was sorted CD4+, CD8+, or CD8+CD57+ T cells (not recorded which) from PBMCs. The receptors stem from a human donor in good health, serving as a control.

The rearrangement uses TRBV20-1 and TRBJ2-3, with TRBD2 matching 14 bases. CDR1 and CDR2 (germline): DFQATT, SNEGSKA (reference sequence). V trimming: 7 bases; J trimming: 0 bases; junction bases outside the gene matches: 9. The CDR3 runs to 17 residues. As DNA, the CDR3 is TGCAGTGGATCAGATTGGACTAGCGGGGGGAGCACAGATACGCAGTATTTT. Encoded protein: CSGSDWTSGGSTDTQYF.

The V call is TRBV2, the J call TRBJ2-5, with 10 positions matching TRBD2. Germline CDR1 reads SNHLY; CDR2 reads FYNNEI. The CDR3 loop spans 14 amino acids. Trimming cost V 6 bases and J 3 bases; bases outside gene matches: 4. CDR3 DNA: TGTGCCAGCAGGCGGACTAGCGGCGAAGAGACCCAGTACTTC. Translated, it gives CASRRTSGEETQYF.

Comment on this clonotype: An end of the junction differs from the germline gene, which may be a read error. This chain links TRBV4-2 with TRBJ2-7, with 11 bases that match TRBD2. This CDR3 has 15 amino acids. Germline CDR1 reads LGHNA; CDR2 reads YNFKEQ. The CDR3 nucleotides read TGTGCCAGCAGCCAAGTTACTAGCGGGAGTTACGGGCAGTACTTC. The encoded protein is CASSQVTSGSYGQYF.

The chain couples TRBV19 to TRBJ1-2; D is perhaps TRBD1 (6 bases). Germline values: CDR1 LNHDA, CDR2 SQIVND (reference sequence). V lost 4 bases and J lost 4, with 16 bases in between. There are 15 residues in the CDR3. The CDR3: CASSNGQTGPYGYTF. The DNA for the CDR3 is TGTGCCAGTAGTAACGGACAGACCGGCCCCTATGGCTACACCTTC. The whole variable domain, filled in from reference TRBV19 and TRBJ1-2, reads DGGITQSPKYLFRKEGQNVTLSCEQNLNHDAMYWYRQDPGQGLRLIYYSQIVNDFQKGDIAEGYSVSREKKESFPLTVTSAQKNPTAFYLCASSNGQTGPYGYTFGSGTRLTVV.

This clonotype is judged medium-sized. The chain is built from TRBV19 and TRBJ1-1, with D tentatively TRBD1 (6 bases). Germline assignment: CDR1 LNHDA and CDR2 SQIVND (reference sequence). V lost 8 bases and J 5 bases, leaving 15 bases between the germline ends. The CDR3 length is 13 residues. Here the CDR3 reads CASLSEGGTEAFF. DNA for the CDR3: TGTGCCAGTCTATCGGAGGGGGGGACTGAAGCTTTCTTT.

V usage is TRBV25-1 and J usage is TRBJ2-7, with D perhaps matching TRBD2 (6 bases). V was pared by 4 bases and J by 5 bases, with 24 bases between. The CDR3 is made up of 17 amino acids. Germline assignment: CDR1 MGHDK and CDR2 SYGVNS. In DNA form, the CDR3 reads TGTGCCAGCAGTGGTCCTCGTAGCGGCCAGGTTCCCAACGAGCAGTACTTC. Its protein is CASSGPRSGQVPNEQYF.

The J gene is TRBJ2-6, the V gene TRBV7-3; possible D gene TRBD1, 6 bases. The CDR3 extends over 17 amino acids. Germline loops: CDR1 SGHTA, CDR2 FQGTGA. The V end lost 5 bases, the J end lost 0 bases, and 14 bases lay between the germline ends. CDR3 sequence reads: CASSHGQHDSGANVLTF. In DNA form, the CDR3 reads TGTGCCAGCAGCCATGGACAGCACGACTCTGGGGCCAACGTCCTGACTTTC.

V usage is TRBV19 and J usage is TRBJ1-6; D might be TRBD1 (6 bases). Germline V gives CDR1 LNHDA, CDR2 SQIVND (reference sequence). This CDR3 comprises 14 residues. V was pared by 5 bases and J by 7 bases, with 12 bases between. As DNA, the CDR3 is TGTGCCAGTAGTCGCGACAGGTCCAATTCACCCCTCCACTTT. It codes for CASSRDRSNSPLHF.

This clonotype was observed at least ten times. The V gene is TRBV5-1, the J gene TRBJ1-4, with D unresolved. The V and J ends lost 0 bases and 8 bases respectively, with 14 bases between them. Germline CDR1 and CDR2: SGHRS and YFSETQ. The CDR3 has 15 amino acids. The DNA for the CDR3 is TGCGCCAGCAGCTTGGACTGGGGAATAGGGGAAAAACTGTTTTTT. It yields the protein CASSLDWGIGEKLFF.

The sample holds a few counts of this clonotype. The chain couples TRBV7-7 to TRBJ2-7; D ambiguous. Per germline, CDR1 SSHAT and CDR2 FNYEAQ (reference sequence). The CDR3 is made up of 14 amino acids. V dropped 1 base and J dropped 1 base, with 8 bases sitting between them. The CDR3: CASSLGTVSYEQYF. In DNA form, the CDR3 reads TGTGCCAGCAGCTTAGGGACGGTATCCTACGAGCAGTACTTC. Full variable domain (missing parts from reference TRBV7-7 and TRBJ2-7): GAGVSQSPRYKVTKRGQDVTLRCDPISSHATLYWYQQALGQGPEFLTYFNYEAQPDKSGLPSDRFSAERPEGSISTLTIQRTEQRDSAMYRCASSLGTVSYEQYFGPGTRLTVT.

This clonotype is medium-sized within its sample. J is TRBJ2-7 and V is TRBV15, with D tentatively TRBD1 (5 bases). Germline loops: CDR1 LNHNV, CDR2 YYDKDF (reference sequence). Trimming left V 2 bases short and J 4 bases short, with 9 bases between. The CDR3 length is 13 residues. The CDR3 region has the DNA TGTGCCACCAGCAGATCGACAGCATACGAGCAGTACTTC. This codes for CATSRSTAYEQYF.

The genes are TRBV20-1 and TRBJ2-7; 8 nucleotides line up with TRBD1. Per the germline V gene, CDR1 is DFQATT and CDR2 is SNEGSKA (reference sequence). The ends lost 4 bases at V and 6 bases at J; junction bases unmatched: 14. The length of the CDR3 is 15 residues. The CDR3 DNA reads as TGCAGTGCTAACCCTCATGACAGGGGTGAAGGCGAGCAGTACTTC. This codes for CSANPHDRGEGEQYF.

This clonotype has just a few counts. The chain combines TRBV27 with TRBJ1-4; D is undetermined. V lost 3 bases to trimming and J lost 0 bases, with 8 bases between them. This CDR3 region has 15 residues. CDR1 and CDR2 from the germline V gene are MNHEY and SMNVEV (reference sequence). The CDR3 DNA is TGTGCCAGCAGTTTGGCGGAGTCAACTAATGAAAAACTGTTTTTT. Translating gives CASSLAESTNEKLFF.

The V gene is TRBV15, the J gene TRBJ1-6; D unresolved. Germline-derived CDR1 and CDR2 are LNHNV and YYDKDF (reference sequence). V lost 0 bases, J lost 4 bases, and 13 bases lay in between. CDR3 length: 17 amino acids. CDR3 sequence: CATSRDHPAGYNSPLHF. The CDR3 DNA is TGTGCCACCAGCAGAGATCATCCTGCGGGATATAATTCACCCCTCCACTTT.

The CDR3 DNA reads as TGTGCCACCTCGGGACAGGAAATCTCCTACGAGCAGTACTTC. Translating gives CATSGQEISYEQYF. This chain connects TRBV10-3 to TRBJ2-7; 8 bases are shared with TRBD1. The trim removed 10 bases at V and 0 bases at J, leaving 8 bases unmatched. This CDR3 is 14 amino acids long. The germline gives CDR1 ENHRY, CDR2 SYGVKD.

This clonotype was recorded at least ten times. This chain links TRBV14 with TRBJ1-1, with D uncertain. The CDR3 loop spans 14 amino acids. V shed 8 bases and J shed 1 base, with 14 bases lying between them. Germline CDR1 is SGHDN and CDR2 is FVKESK. CDR3 coding DNA: TGTGCCAGCGAGGTCATGACGGGGAACACTGAAGCTTTCTTT. It specifies CASEVMTGNTEAFF. Full variable domain (rest looked up from reference TRBV14 and TRBJ1-1): EAGVTQFPSHSVIEKGQTVTLRCDPISGHDNLYWYRRVMGKEIKFLLHFVKESKQDESGMPNNRFLAERTGGTYSTLKVQPAELEDSGVYFCASEVMTGNTEAFFGQGTRLTVV.

This clonotype has a count of ten or more. The CDR3 DNA follows: TGTGCCACCAGCAGAGCTAGTCAGCAAGAGACCCAGTACTTC. Its translation: CATSRASQQETQYF. This chain joins TRBV15 and TRBJ2-5; D is undetermined. Between the trimmed V and J ends, which lost 1 base and 2 bases, there was a span of 8 bases. Germline CDR1 is LNHNV and CDR2 is YYDKDF (reference sequence). This CDR3 region has 14 residues.

The rearrangement joins TRBV5-1 to TRBJ1-1; D is unclear. The V gene lost 0 bases and the J gene lost 1 base, with 7 bases spanning the gap. The germline gives CDR1 SGHRS, CDR2 YFSETQ. CDR3 size: 14 residues. The DNA for the CDR3 is TGCGCCAGCAGCTTGGGGCAGCCGAACACTGAAGCTTTCTTT. The encoded protein is CASSLGQPNTEAFF.

V is TRBV10-2 and J is TRBJ1-2; D is unclear. Trimming stripped 0 bases from V and 12 bases from J, with 11 bases between. The length of the CDR3 is 12 residues. The V gene's germline CDR1 is WSHSY and CDR2 SAAADI. The CDR3 DNA follows: TGCGCCAGCAGTGAGTCGGGATGGGGAAACACCTTC. Translated, it gives CASSESGWGNTF.

About this clonotype itself: Lacking the conserved final phenylalanine or tryptophan, this CDR3 likely reflects a read error. Because the CDR3's place on the DNA is in doubt, the DNA is left out and the CDR3 is given as listed by TCRdb. The CDR3 is CALRRGPEAFL. The gene calls are TRBV11-1 and TRBJ1-1; the DNA was not used to check the table's D call, TRBD1. Germline CDR1 is SGHAT and CDR2 is FQDESV (reference sequence). The CDR3 has 11 residues if both end residues are counted.

The chain links TRBV7-9 to TRBJ1-2; a possible D gene is TRBD1 (6 bases). CDR1 and CDR2 from the germline V gene are SEHNR and FQNEAQ (reference sequence). V was clipped by 3 bases and J by 6 bases, with 8 bases between them. The CDR3 runs to 12 residues. The CDR3 sequence: CASSFAGDGYTF. The CDR3 DNA reads TGTGCCAGCAGCTTCGCAGGGGATGGCTACACCTTC.